This entry concerns a single T cell receptor (beta chain). The sample holds other DNA sequences that translate to the same CDR3. These data originate in a study of blood T cell repertoires in COVID-19. Study information: T cells, B-cell-depleted T cells, or PBMCs supplied cDNA or gDNA.

V lost 1 base, J lost 3 bases, and 10 bases lay in between. The CDR3 runs to 15 residues. Germline assignment: CDR1 MNHNS and CDR2 SASEGT. In the authors' methods: Counts of nucleated cells, estimated from reference gene primer amplification, were obtained. Assay used: immunoSEQ multiplex PCR; TCRdb lists only in-frame clones, some missing. The DNA was the basis for D and trimming; V, J and clone size are from that table. The table records about 81,000 clones, about 80% of them present only once. This chain connects TRBV6-1 to TRBJ1-5; D remains unclear. The sequencing input was peripheral blood. This TCR came from a woman aged 45-59 years with acute or convalescent COVID-19. In DNA, the CDR3 is TGTGCCAGCAGTGAAGTGGGAGGGTACAATCAGCCCCAGCATTTT. Its translation: CASSEVGGYNQPQHF.